The clone carrying this T cell receptor beta chain was counted at least ten times. Antigen: not known. This CDR3 region has 15 residues. Germline CDR1 LNHNV, CDR2 YYDKDF (reference sequence). Trimming cost V 1 base and J 4 bases, with 11 bases left between them. This record belongs to a study of spatial heterogeneity in lung cancer. Study-wide results and limits: The estimate shows that only roughly 7% of tumor T cells were covered for alpha and around 12% for beta chains. Tumor mutation count correlated with how many alpha and beta TCRs expanded intratumorally.

Time point indicated: sample taken at primary tumor resection. A unique molecular identifier was carried by every single TCR cDNA molecule. TCRdb fed the 5' RACE reads into MiXCR, producing one record per CDR3 protein. Of some 96,000 distinct CDR3 sequences listed, about 4.6% are singletons. The chain employs TRBV15 and TRBJ1-5; the D gene is possibly TRBD1 (6 bases). The specimen was lung tumor tissue, collected at surgery. This receptor was obtained from a male donor with early-stage non-small cell lung cancer. The CDR3 reads CATSRGWQGNQPQHF. Here the CDR3 DNA reads TGTGCCACCAGCAGAGGGTGGCAGGGGAATCAGCCCCAGCATTTT. Full variable domain (rest looked up from reference TRBV15 and TRBJ1-5): DAMVIQNPRYQVTQFGKPVTLSCSQTLNHNVMYWYQQKSSQAPKLLFHYYDKDFNNEADTPDNFQSRRPNTSFCFLDIRSPGLGDTAMYLCATSRGWQGNQPQHFGDGTRLSIL.